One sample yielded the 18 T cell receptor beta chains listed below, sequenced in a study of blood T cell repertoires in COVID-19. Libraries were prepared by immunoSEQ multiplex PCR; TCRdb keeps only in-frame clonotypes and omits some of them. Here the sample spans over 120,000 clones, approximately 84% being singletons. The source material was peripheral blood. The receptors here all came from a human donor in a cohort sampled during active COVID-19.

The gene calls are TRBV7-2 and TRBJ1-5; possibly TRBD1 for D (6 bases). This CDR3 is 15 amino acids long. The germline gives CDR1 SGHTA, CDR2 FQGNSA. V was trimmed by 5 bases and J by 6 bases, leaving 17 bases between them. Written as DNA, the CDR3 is TGTGCCAGCAGCCCAGAAGCCCGGGACACTCAGCCCCAGCATTTT. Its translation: CASSPEARDTQPQHF.

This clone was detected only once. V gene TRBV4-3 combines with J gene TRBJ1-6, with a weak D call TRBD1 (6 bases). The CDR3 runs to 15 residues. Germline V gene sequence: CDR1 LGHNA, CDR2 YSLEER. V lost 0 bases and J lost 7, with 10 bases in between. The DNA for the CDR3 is TGCGCCAGCAGCCAAGATAGGGGGTTGAATTCACCCCTCCACTTT. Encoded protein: CASSQDRGLNSPLHF.

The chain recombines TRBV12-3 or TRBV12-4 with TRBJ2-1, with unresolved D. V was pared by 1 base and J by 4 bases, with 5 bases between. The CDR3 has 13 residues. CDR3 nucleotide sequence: TGTGCCAGCAGTTTAGGGGCGTACAATGAGCAGTTCTTC. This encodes CASSLGAYNEQFF.

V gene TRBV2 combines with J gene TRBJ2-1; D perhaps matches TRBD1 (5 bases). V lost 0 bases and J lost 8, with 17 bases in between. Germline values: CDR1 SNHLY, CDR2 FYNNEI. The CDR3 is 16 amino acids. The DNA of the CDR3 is TGTGCCAGCAGTGAAGCTCAGGGTCCGACAATCGATGAGCAGTTCTTC. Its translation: CASSEAQGPTIDEQFF.

CDR3: CASSKGSPHETGGSGTEAFF. The CDR3 DNA is TGTGCCAGCAGCAAAGGTTCCCCCCACGAGACAGGGGGATCGGGCACTGAAGCTTTCTTT. The chain recombines TRBV21-1 with TRBJ1-1; TRBD1 reflects the table's D call only, with no check against the DNA. TRBV21-1 is deemed a pseudogene. The CDR3 length is 20 residues.

CDR3 residues: CASSLRGTSVGEQYV. In DNA form, the CDR3 reads TGTGCCAGCAGCCTTCGTGGGACTAGCGTTGGTGAGCAGTACGTC. This sequence joins TRBV2 and TRBJ2-7, with 10 bases that match TRBD2. This CDR3 spans 15 amino acids. CDR1 and CDR2 (germline): SNHLY, FYNNEI. Unmatched junction bases numbered 12, after V lost 6 bases and J lost 7 bases.

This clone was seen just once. The CDR3 here is CASSGQGASSGANVLTF. CDR3 sequence (DNA): TGTGCCAGCAGCGGACAGGGGGCCTCCTCTGGGGCCAACGTCCTGACTTTC. This chain joins TRBV11-3 and TRBJ2-6; 11 bases fit TRBD1. In germline, CDR1 is SGHNT, CDR2 YENEEA. V shed 5 bases, J shed 0 bases, and the junction held 3 bases outside the gene matches. CDR3 length: 17 residues.

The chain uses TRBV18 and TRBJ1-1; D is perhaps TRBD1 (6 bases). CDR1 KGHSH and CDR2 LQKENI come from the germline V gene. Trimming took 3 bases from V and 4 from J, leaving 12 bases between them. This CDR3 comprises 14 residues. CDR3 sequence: CASSPNRVGTEAFF. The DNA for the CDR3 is TGTGCCAGCTCACCTAACAGGGTAGGCACTGAAGCTTTCTTT.

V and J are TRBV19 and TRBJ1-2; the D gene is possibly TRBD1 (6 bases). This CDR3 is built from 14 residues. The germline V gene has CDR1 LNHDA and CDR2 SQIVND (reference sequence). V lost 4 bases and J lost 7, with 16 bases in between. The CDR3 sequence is CASSTPNRASGYTF. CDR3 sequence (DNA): TGTGCCAGTAGTACCCCCAACAGGGCCTCTGGCTACACCTTC.

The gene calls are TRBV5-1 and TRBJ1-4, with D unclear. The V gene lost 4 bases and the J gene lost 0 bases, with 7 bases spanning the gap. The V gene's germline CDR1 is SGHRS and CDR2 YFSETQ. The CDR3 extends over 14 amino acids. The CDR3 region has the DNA TGCGCCAGCAGCATCGGGGCAACTAATGAAAAACTGTTTTTT. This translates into CASSIGATNEKLFF. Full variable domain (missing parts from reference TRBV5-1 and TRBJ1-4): KAGVTQTPRYLIKTRGQQVTLSCSPISGHRSVSWYQQTPGQGLQFLFEYFSETQRNKGNFPGRFSGRQFSNSRSEMNVSTLELGDSALYLCASSIGATNEKLFFGSGTQLSVL.

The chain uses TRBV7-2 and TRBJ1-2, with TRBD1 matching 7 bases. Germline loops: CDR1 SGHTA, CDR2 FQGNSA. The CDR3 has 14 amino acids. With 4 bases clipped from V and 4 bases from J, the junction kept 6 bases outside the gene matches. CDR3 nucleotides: TGTGCCAGCAGCTCTGACAGGGTAATCTATGGCTACACCTTC. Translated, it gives CASSSDRVIYGYTF.

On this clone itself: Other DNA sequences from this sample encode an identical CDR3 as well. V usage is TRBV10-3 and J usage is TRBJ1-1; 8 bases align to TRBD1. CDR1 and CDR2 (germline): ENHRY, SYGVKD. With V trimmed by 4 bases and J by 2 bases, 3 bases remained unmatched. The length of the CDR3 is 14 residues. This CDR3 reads CAISGQGANTEAFF. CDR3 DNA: TGTGCCATCAGTGGGCAGGGGGCCAACACTGAAGCTTTCTTT.

The CDR3 reads CATDRGGHTNQPQHF. CDR3 bases: TGTGCCACGGACCGGGGGGGGCATACCAATCAGCCCCAGCATTTT. This chain uses TRBV19 with TRBJ1-5, with TRBD1 as a possible D gene (6 bases). The V gene lost 10 bases and the J gene lost 3 bases, with 19 bases spanning the gap. The CDR3 contains 15 residues. Germline CDR1 LNHDA, CDR2 SQIVND (reference sequence). The whole variable domain, remainder taken from reference TRBV19 and TRBJ1-5, is DGGITQSPKYLFRKEGQNVTLSCEQNLNHDAMYWYRQDPGQGLRLIYYSQIVNDFQKGDIAEGYSVSREKKESFPLTVTSAQKNPTAFYLCATDRGGHTNQPQHFGDGTRLSIL.

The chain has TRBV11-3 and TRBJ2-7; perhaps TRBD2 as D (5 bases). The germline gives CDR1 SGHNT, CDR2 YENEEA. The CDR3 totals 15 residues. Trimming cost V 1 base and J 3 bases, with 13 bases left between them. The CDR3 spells CASSLGGGDYYEQYF. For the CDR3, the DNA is TGTGCCAGCAGCTTAGGAGGAGGAGACTACTACGAGCAGTACTTC.

CDR3 sequence reads: CASSMGGVSPLHF. In DNA form, the CDR3 reads TGTGCCAGTAGTATGGGAGGGGTTTCACCCCTCCACTTT. The chain is built from TRBV19 and TRBJ1-6; possible D gene TRBD1, 5 bases. Germline CDR1 and CDR2: LNHDA and SQIVND (reference sequence). The CDR3 totals 13 residues. V shed 3 bases and J shed 9 bases, with 9 bases lying between them.

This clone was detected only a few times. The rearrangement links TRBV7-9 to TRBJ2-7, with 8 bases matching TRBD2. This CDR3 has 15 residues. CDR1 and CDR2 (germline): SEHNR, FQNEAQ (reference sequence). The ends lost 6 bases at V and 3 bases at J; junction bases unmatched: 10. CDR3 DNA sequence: TGTGCCAGCAGGTTACGGGGGGGCTCAAGCTACGAGCAGTACTTC. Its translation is CASRLRGGSSYEQYF.

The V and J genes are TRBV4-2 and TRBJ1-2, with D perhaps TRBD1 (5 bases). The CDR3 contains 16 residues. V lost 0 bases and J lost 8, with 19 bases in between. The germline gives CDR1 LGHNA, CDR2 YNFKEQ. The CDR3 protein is CASSQDRQWQIRGYTF. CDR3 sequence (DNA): TGTGCCAGCAGCCAAGATCGACAGTGGCAAATCCGGGGCTACACCTTC.

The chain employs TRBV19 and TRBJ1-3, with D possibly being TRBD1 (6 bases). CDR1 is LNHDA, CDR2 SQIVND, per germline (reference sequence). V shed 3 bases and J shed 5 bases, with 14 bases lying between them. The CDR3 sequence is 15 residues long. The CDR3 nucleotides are TGTGCCAGTAGTATTGGCAGGGGTACAAGAAACACCATATATTTT. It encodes CASSIGRGTRNTIYF.